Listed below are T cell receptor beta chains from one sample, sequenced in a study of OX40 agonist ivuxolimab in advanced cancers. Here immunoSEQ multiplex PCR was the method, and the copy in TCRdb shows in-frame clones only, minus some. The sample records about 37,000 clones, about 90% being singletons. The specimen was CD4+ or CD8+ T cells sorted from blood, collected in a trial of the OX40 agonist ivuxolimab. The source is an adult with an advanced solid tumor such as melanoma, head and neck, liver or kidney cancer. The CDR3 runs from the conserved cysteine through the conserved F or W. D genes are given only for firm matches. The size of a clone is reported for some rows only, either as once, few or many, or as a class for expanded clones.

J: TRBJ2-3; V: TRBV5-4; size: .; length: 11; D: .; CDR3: CASSSDLAQYF; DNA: TGTGCCAGCAGCTCCGACCTAGCGCAGTATTTT
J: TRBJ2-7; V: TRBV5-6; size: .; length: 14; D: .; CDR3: CASSLGGRSYEQYF; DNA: TGTGCCAGCAGCTTAGGGGGTCGGTCCTACGAGCAGTACTTC
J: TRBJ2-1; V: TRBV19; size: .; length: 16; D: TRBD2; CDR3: CASRPGTAGGFQEQFF; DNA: TGTGCCAGTAGGCCCGGAACAGCGGGGGGTTTTCAGGAGCAGTTCTTC
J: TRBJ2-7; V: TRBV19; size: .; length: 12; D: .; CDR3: CASGWSTYEQYF; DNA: TGTGCCAGTGGCTGGAGCACCTACGAGCAGTACTTC
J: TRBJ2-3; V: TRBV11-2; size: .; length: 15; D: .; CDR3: CASSLDLGDEDTQYF; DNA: TGTGCCAGCAGCTTAGATCTAGGGGATGAGGATACGCAGTATTTT
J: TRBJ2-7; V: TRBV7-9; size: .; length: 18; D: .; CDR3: CASSNTRGGITSSYEQYF; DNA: TGTGCCAGCAGCAACACAAGGGGGGGGATTACAAGCTCCTACGAGCAGTACTTC
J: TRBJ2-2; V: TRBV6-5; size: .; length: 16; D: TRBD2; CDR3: CASSYHPSGGTGELFF; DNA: TGTGCCAGCAGTTACCACCCTAGCGGGGGGACCGGGGAGCTGTTTTTT
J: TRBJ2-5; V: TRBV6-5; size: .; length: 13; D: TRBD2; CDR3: CASSYGLAKTQYF; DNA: TGTGCCAGCAGTTACGGACTAGCGAAGACCCAGTACTTC
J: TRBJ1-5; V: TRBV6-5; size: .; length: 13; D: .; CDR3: CASSYSPQGAQHF; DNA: TGTGCCAGCAGTTACTCGCCACAGGGCGCCCAGCATTTT
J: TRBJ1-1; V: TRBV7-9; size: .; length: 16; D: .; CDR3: CASSAPENTGNTEAFF; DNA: TGTGCCAGCAGCGCCCCCGAAAACACAGGGAACACTGAAGCTTTCTTT
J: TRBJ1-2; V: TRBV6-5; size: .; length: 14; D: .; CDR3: CASRLSGTLYGYTF; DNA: TGTGCCAGCCGTTTATCGGGGACACTCTATGGCTACACCTTC
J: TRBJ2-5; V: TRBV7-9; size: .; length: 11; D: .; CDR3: CASSLGGTQYF; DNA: TGTGCCAGCAGCTTAGGGGGAACCCAGTACTTC
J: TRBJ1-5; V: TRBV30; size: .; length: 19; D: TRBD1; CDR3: CAWSVPGQGEMGSNQPQHF; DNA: TGTGCCTGGAGTGTGCCGGGACAGGGGGAAATGGGGAGCAATCAGCCCCAGCATTTT
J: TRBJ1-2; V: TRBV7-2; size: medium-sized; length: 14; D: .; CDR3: CASSLGQGGYGYTF; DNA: TGTGCCAGCAGCTTAGGGCAGGGTGGATATGGCTACACCTTC
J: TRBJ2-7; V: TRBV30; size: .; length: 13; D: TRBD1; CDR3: CAWSVVQGNEQYF; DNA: TGTGCCTGGAGTGTAGTACAGGGGAACGAGCAGTACTTC
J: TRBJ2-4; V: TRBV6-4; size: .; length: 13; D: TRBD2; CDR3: CASSDSTSGLQYF; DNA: TGTGCCAGCAGTGACTCGACTAGCGGGCTTCAGTACTTC
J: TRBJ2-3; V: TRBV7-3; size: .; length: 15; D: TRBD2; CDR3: CASSIGGSSTDTQYF; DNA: TGTGCCAGCAGCATCGGGGGGTCTAGCACAGATACGCAGTATTTT
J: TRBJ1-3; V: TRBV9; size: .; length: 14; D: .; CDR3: CASSPWGIADTIYF; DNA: TGTGCCAGCAGCCCATGGGGAATCGCGGACACCATATATTTT
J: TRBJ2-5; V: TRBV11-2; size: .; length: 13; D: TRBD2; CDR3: CASSPLAEETQYF; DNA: TGTGCCAGCAGCCCGCTAGCGGAGGAGACCCAGTACTTC
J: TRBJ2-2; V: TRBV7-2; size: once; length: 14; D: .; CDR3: CASSWGRRDGELFF; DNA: TGTGCCAGCAGCTGGGGGCGTAGAGACGGGGAGCTGTTTTTT
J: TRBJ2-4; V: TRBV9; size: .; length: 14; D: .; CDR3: CASSVGGLRDIQYF; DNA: TGTGCCAGCAGCGTAGGAGGTTTAAGAGACATTCAGTACTTC
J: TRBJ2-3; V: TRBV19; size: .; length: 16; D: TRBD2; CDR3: CASSPRGGGSTDTQYF; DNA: TGTGCCAGTAGCCCCCGGGGCGGGGGGAGCACAGATACGCAGTATTTT
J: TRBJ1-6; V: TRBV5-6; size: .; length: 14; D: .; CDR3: CASSLGGDNSPLHF; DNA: TGTGCCAGCAGCTTGGGGGGGGATAATTCACCCCTCCACTTT
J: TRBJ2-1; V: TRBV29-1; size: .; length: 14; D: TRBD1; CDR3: CSVDPGQGNNEQFF; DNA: TGCAGCGTTGATCCCGGACAGGGGAACAATGAGCAGTTCTTC
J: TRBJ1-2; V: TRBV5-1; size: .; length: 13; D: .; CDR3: CASRSSRDYGYTF; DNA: TGCGCCAGCAGATCCTCTAGGGATTATGGCTACACCTTC
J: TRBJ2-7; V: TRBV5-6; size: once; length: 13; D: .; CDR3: CASSLDASYEQYF; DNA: TGTGCCAGCAGCTTGGACGCCTCCTACGAGCAGTACTTC
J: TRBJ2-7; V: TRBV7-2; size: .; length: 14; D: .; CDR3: CASSLGASPYEQYF; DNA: TGTGCCAGCAGCTTAGGGGCATCACCCTACGAGCAGTACTTC
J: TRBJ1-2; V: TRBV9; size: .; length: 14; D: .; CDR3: CASSVADFLGGYTF; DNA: TGTGCCAGCAGCGTAGCGGACTTTTTGGGAGGCTACACCTTC
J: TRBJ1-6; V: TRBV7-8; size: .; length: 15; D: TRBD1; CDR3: CASSLGRQGGSPLHF; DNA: TGTGCCAGCAGCTTAGGTCGCCAGGGGGGTTCACCCCTCCACTTT
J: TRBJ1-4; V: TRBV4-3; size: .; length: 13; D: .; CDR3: CASSPGINEKLFF; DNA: TGCGCCAGCAGCCCGGGGATTAATGAAAAACTGTTTTTT
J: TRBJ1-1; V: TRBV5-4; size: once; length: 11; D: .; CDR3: CVGGANTEAFF; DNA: TGTGTGGGGGGGGCTAACACTGAAGCTTTCTTT
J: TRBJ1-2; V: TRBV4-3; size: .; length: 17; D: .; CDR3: CASSQGLHEGWAYGYTF; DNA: TGCGCCAGCAGCCAAGGGCTTCACGAGGGCTGGGCTTATGGCTACACCTTC
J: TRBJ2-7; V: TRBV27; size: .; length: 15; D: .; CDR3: CASSTVRGSWYEQYF; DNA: TGTGCCAGCTCGACAGTTCGGGGTTCTTGGTACGAGCAGTACTTC
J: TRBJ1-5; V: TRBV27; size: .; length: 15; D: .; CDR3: CASSLSMQGAQPQHF; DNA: TGTGCCAGCAGTTTATCGATGCAGGGCGCTCAGCCCCAGCATTTT
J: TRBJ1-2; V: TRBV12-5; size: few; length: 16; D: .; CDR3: CASGLVPRTAVDGYTF; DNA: TGTGCTAGTGGTTTGGTTCCCCGGACAGCGGTTGATGGCTACACCTTC
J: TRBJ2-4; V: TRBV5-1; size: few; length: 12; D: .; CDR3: CASSFGDDIQYF; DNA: TGCGCCAGCAGTTTCGGGGACGACATTCAGTACTTC
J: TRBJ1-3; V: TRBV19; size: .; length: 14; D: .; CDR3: CASSIGYSGNTIYF; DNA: TGTGCCAGTAGTATCGGTTACTCTGGAAACACCATATATTTT
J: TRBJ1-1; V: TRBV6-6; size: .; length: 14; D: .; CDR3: CASSSNTATTEAFF; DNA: TGTGCCAGCAGTTCCAACACAGCAACCACTGAAGCTTTCTTT
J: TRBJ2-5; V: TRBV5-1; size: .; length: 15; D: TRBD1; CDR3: CASSDGTVQQETQYF; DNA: TGCGCCAGCAGCGACGGGACAGTTCAGCAAGAGACCCAGTACTTC
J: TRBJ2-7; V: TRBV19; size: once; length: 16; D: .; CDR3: CASSKAPDSRVHEQYF; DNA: TGTGCCAGTAGTAAGGCCCCCGACTCCAGGGTCCACGAGCAGTACTTC
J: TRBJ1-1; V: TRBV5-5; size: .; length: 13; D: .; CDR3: CASSFRGSPEAFF; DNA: TGTGCCAGCAGTTTCCGAGGGAGCCCTGAAGCTTTCTTT
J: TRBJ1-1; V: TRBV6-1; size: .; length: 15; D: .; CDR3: CASRDITGLNTEAFF; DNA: TGTGCCAGCAGAGACATTACAGGTTTGAACACTGAAGCTTTCTTT
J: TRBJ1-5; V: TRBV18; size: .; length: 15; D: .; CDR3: CASSRSGQGNQPQHF; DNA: TGTGCCAGCTCACGGTCAGGGCAAGGCAATCAGCCCCAGCATTTT
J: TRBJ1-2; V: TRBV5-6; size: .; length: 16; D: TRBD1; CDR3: CASSWGTVVPNYGYTF; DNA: TGTGCCAGCAGCTGGGGGACAGTGGTACCTAACTATGGCTACACCTTC
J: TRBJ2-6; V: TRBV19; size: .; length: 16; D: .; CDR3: CASSIVGESGANVLTF; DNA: TGTGCCAGTAGTATAGTGGGGGAATCTGGGGCCAACGTCCTGACTTTC
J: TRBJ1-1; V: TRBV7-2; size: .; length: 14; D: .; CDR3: CASSEGTGGTEAFF; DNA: TGTGCCAGCAGCGAAGGGACGGGAGGGACTGAAGCTTTCTTT
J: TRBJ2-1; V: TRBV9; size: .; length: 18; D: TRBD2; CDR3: CASSVSSGGPSSYNEQFF; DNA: TGTGCCAGCAGCGTATCCAGCGGGGGGCCGAGCTCCTACAATGAGCAGTTCTTC
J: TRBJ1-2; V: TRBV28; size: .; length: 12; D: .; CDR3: CASTSPGWGYTF; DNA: TGTGCCAGCACCTCTCCCGGGTGGGGCTACACCTTC
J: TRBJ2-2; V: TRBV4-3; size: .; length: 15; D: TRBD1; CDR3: CASSLGQGYTGELFF; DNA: TGCGCCAGCAGCCTGGGACAGGGTTACACCGGGGAGCTGTTTTTT
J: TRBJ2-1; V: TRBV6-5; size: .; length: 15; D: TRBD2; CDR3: CASSLFAGGPNEQFF; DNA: TGTGCCAGCAGTTTATTCGCGGGGGGGCCGAATGAGCAGTTCTTC
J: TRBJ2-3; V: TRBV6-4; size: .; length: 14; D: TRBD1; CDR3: CASSDSGGQGTQYF; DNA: TGTGCCAGCAGTGACTCGGGGGGACAGGGGACGCAGTATTTT
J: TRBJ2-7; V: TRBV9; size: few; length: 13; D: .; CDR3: CASSANMGHEQYF; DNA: TGTGCCAGCAGCGCCAACATGGGCCACGAGCAGTACTTC
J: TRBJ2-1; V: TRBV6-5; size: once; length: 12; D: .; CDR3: CASSDYGDEQFF; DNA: TGTGCCAGCAGTGACTATGGCGATGAGCAGTTCTTC
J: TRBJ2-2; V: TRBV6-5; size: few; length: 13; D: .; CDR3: CALGLANTGELFF; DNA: TGTGCCCTGGGGTTAGCGAACACCGGGGAGCTGTTTTTT